Listed below are T cell receptor beta chains from one sample, sequenced in a study of blood T cell repertoires in COVID-19. The protocol was immunoSEQ multiplex PCR, while the TCRdb copy is restricted to in-frame clones and leaves out a portion. The table records about 280,000 clones, 90% of them present only once. What was sequenced was PBMCs or T cells enriched from blood (not recorded which). These receptor sequences come from a woman between 18 and 30 years old with acute COVID-19. Both conserved end residues are part of each CDR3. The order of the fields is CDR3 length, V gene, D gene, J gene, clone size, CDR3 protein, CDR3 DNA. D genes are given only for firm matches. For some rows the clone size is stated as once, few or many, or as a class when expanded; others skip it.

cdr3_length: 14; v_call: TRBV6-5; d_call: TRBD1; j_call: TRBJ1-3; clone_size: .; cdr3_aa: CASSRDRDRNTIYF; cdr3_nt: TGTGCCAGCAGCCGAGACAGGGACAGAAACACCATATATTTT
cdr3_length: 15; v_call: TRBV5-4; d_call: .; j_call: TRBJ1-2; clone_size: .; cdr3_aa: CASSLRLGGAYGYTF; cdr3_nt: TGTGCCAGCAGCTTGCGGTTGGGAGGGGCCTATGGCTACACCTTC
cdr3_length: 13; v_call: TRBV5-8; d_call: .; j_call: TRBJ2-3; clone_size: .; cdr3_aa: CASSLGGVDTQYF; cdr3_nt: TGTGCCAGCAGCTTGGGCGGAGTCGATACGCAGTATTTT
cdr3_length: 13; v_call: TRBV3-1/TRBV3-2; d_call: .; j_call: TRBJ1-5; clone_size: .; cdr3_aa: CASSRGTNQPQHF; cdr3_nt: TGTGCCAGCAGCCGTGGGACAAATCAGCCCCAGCATTTT
cdr3_length: 12; v_call: TRBV11-2; d_call: .; j_call: TRBJ2-5; clone_size: many; cdr3_aa: CASRDSQETQYF; cdr3_nt: TGTGCCAGCAGAGACAGTCAAGAGACCCAGTACTTC
cdr3_length: 16; v_call: TRBV7-2; d_call: .; j_call: TRBJ1-3; clone_size: .; cdr3_aa: CASSTGQSRGGNTIYF; cdr3_nt: TGTGCCAGCAGCACCGGACAGTCAAGGGGCGGAAACACCATATATTTT
cdr3_length: 15; v_call: TRBV4-3; d_call: TRBD1; j_call: TRBJ1-6; clone_size: once; cdr3_aa: CASSQLTGADSPLHF; cdr3_nt: TGCGCCAGCAGCCAACTTACAGGGGCGGATTCACCCCTCCACTTT
cdr3_length: 16; v_call: TRBV10-3; d_call: TRBD2; j_call: TRBJ2-1; clone_size: once; cdr3_aa: CAISGTSGSLSNEQFF; cdr3_nt: TGTGCCATCAGTGGGACTAGCGGGAGTTTAAGCAATGAGCAGTTCTTC
cdr3_length: 17; v_call: TRBV27; d_call: TRBD1; j_call: TRBJ1-1; clone_size: .; cdr3_aa: CASSLFGGTGEKPEAFF; cdr3_nt: TGTGCCAGCAGTTTATTCGGAGGGACAGGAGAGAAACCTGAAGCTTTCTTT
cdr3_length: 15; v_call: TRBV7-2; d_call: .; j_call: TRBJ2-5; clone_size: .; cdr3_aa: CASSRFAGVGETQYF; cdr3_nt: TGTGCCAGCAGCCGGTTTGCAGGGGTTGGGGAGACCCAGTACTTC
cdr3_length: 16; v_call: TRBV18; d_call: TRBD2; j_call: TRBJ2-2; clone_size: once; cdr3_aa: CASSPPRRESPGELFF; cdr3_nt: TGTGCCAGCTCACCACCGAGGCGGGAGTCCCCCGGGGAGCTGTTTTTT
cdr3_length: 16; v_call: TRBV28; d_call: TRBD1; j_call: TRBJ1-5; clone_size: .; cdr3_aa: CASSYGQGPSRPPQHF; cdr3_nt: TGTGCCAGCAGTTACGGACAGGGCCCCTCTAGACCGCCCCAGCATTTT
cdr3_length: 18; v_call: TRBV7-6; d_call: .; j_call: TRBJ2-1; clone_size: .; cdr3_aa: CASSSVLTTGTNYNEQFF; cdr3_nt: TGTGCCAGCAGCTCAGTGCTTACAACCGGGACAAATTACAATGAGCAGTTCTTC
cdr3_length: 16; v_call: TRBV5-1; d_call: TRBD1; j_call: TRBJ2-1; clone_size: once; cdr3_aa: CASSFLATGVGNEQFF; cdr3_nt: TGCGCCAGCAGCTTCTTGGCGACAGGGGTGGGGAATGAGCAGTTCTTC
cdr3_length: 14; v_call: TRBV28; d_call: .; j_call: TRBJ1-3; clone_size: .; cdr3_aa: CASSAPNSGNTIYF; cdr3_nt: TGTGCCAGCAGCGCCCCTAACTCTGGAAACACCATATATTTT
cdr3_length: 12; v_call: TRBV5-1; d_call: .; j_call: TRBJ2-1; clone_size: .; cdr3_aa: CASSSVGTEQFF; cdr3_nt: TGCGCCAGCAGCTCGGTTGGGACAGAGCAGTTCTTC
cdr3_length: 15; v_call: TRBV19; d_call: .; j_call: TRBJ1-4; clone_size: once; cdr3_aa: CASSISQPGREKLFF; cdr3_nt: TGTGCCAGTAGTATATCGCAACCAGGGAGGGAAAAACTGTTTTTT
cdr3_length: 13; v_call: TRBV19; d_call: .; j_call: TRBJ1-4; clone_size: .; cdr3_aa: CASRPGTNEKLFF; cdr3_nt: TGTGCCAGTAGGCCCGGAACTAATGAAAAACTGTTTTTT
cdr3_length: 13; v_call: TRBV9; d_call: .; j_call: TRBJ1-1; clone_size: .; cdr3_aa: CASSIQGNTEAFF; cdr3_nt: TGTGCCAGCAGCATACAGGGGAACACTGAAGCTTTCTTT
cdr3_length: 15; v_call: TRBV19; d_call: .; j_call: TRBJ2-6; clone_size: .; cdr3_aa: CASTRSTSGANVLTF; cdr3_nt: TGTGCCAGTACTAGGTCGACCTCTGGGGCCAACGTCCTGACTTTC
cdr3_length: 14; v_call: TRBV6-5; d_call: .; j_call: TRBJ1-5; clone_size: .; cdr3_aa: CARIQVISNQPQHF; cdr3_nt: TGTGCCAGGATACAGGTAATCAGCAATCAGCCCCAGCATTTT
cdr3_length: 11; v_call: TRBV11-2; d_call: .; j_call: TRBJ2-7; clone_size: .; cdr3_aa: CASSLTGEQYF; cdr3_nt: TGTGCCAGCAGCCTGACAGGCGAGCAGTACTTC
cdr3_length: 13; v_call: TRBV10-3; d_call: .; j_call: TRBJ1-2; clone_size: .; cdr3_aa: CAISESMEDGYTF; cdr3_nt: TGTGCCATCAGTGAGTCAATGGAGGATGGCTACACCTTC
cdr3_length: 15; v_call: TRBV25-1; d_call: TRBD2; j_call: TRBJ2-1; clone_size: .; cdr3_aa: CASSETLTSGNEQFF; cdr3_nt: TGTGCCAGCAGTGAAACCTTGACTAGCGGGAATGAGCAGTTCTTC
cdr3_length: 15; v_call: TRBV27; d_call: TRBD1; j_call: TRBJ2-3; clone_size: .; cdr3_aa: CASSTGTADTDTQYF; cdr3_nt: TGTGCCAGCAGTACTGGGACAGCCGACACAGATACGCAGTATTTT
cdr3_length: 15; v_call: TRBV19; d_call: .; j_call: TRBJ1-1; clone_size: .; cdr3_aa: CAKTVWEGEGTEAFF; cdr3_nt: TGTGCTAAGACAGTATGGGAGGGAGAGGGCACTGAAGCTTTCTTT
cdr3_length: 13; v_call: TRBV7-9; d_call: .; j_call: TRBJ1-6; clone_size: .; cdr3_aa: CASSLTQNSPLHF; cdr3_nt: TGTGCCAGCAGCTTAACCCAGAATTCACCCCTCCACTTT
cdr3_length: 14; v_call: TRBV27; d_call: .; j_call: TRBJ2-1; clone_size: .; cdr3_aa: CASSLQGGEDEQFF; cdr3_nt: TGTGCCAGCAGTTTACAGGGGGGTGAGGATGAGCAGTTCTTC
cdr3_length: 14; v_call: TRBV10-1; d_call: TRBD2; j_call: TRBJ2-5; clone_size: .; cdr3_aa: CASSGGLAEETQYF; cdr3_nt: TGCGCCAGCAGTGGGGGACTAGCGGAAGAGACCCAGTACTTC
cdr3_length: 17; v_call: TRBV19; d_call: .; j_call: TRBJ1-5; clone_size: few; cdr3_aa: CASSMLRTVLSNQPQHF; cdr3_nt: TGTGCCAGTAGTATGCTCAGGACAGTTCTTAGCAATCAGCCCCAGCATTTT
cdr3_length: 14; v_call: TRBV28; d_call: .; j_call: TRBJ2-7; clone_size: .; cdr3_aa: CASSLRQAFYEQYF; cdr3_nt: TGTGCCAGCAGTTTGAGACAGGCCTTCTACGAGCAGTACTTC
cdr3_length: 13; v_call: TRBV27; d_call: .; j_call: TRBJ1-1; clone_size: .; cdr3_aa: CASSLYMNTEAFF; cdr3_nt: TGTGCCAGCAGTTTATATATGAACACTGAAGCTTTCTTT
cdr3_length: 14; v_call: TRBV13; d_call: TRBD1; j_call: TRBJ1-2; clone_size: .; cdr3_aa: CASSSTGGSYGYTF; cdr3_nt: TGTGCCAGCAGTTCCACAGGGGGAAGTTATGGCTACACCTTC
cdr3_length: 14; v_call: TRBV24-1; d_call: TRBD1; j_call: TRBJ2-7; clone_size: .; cdr3_aa: CATSDTTGANEQYF; cdr3_nt: TGTGCCACCAGTGACACGACAGGGGCCAACGAGCAGTACTTC
cdr3_length: 15; v_call: TRBV19; d_call: TRBD2; j_call: TRBJ2-7; clone_size: .; cdr3_aa: CASRVDGSGSYEQYF; cdr3_nt: TGTGCCAGTAGAGTCGACGGTAGCGGGAGTTACGAGCAGTACTTC
cdr3_length: 14; v_call: TRBV7-9; d_call: TRBD1; j_call: TRBJ1-2; clone_size: .; cdr3_aa: CASSLAVGTARCTF; cdr3_nt: TGTGCCAGCAGCTTAGCGGTAGGGACAGCGAGGTGCACCTTC
cdr3_length: 13; v_call: TRBV7-9; d_call: .; j_call: TRBJ1-2; clone_size: .; cdr3_aa: CASSLDTGNGYTF; cdr3_nt: TGTGCCAGCAGCTTAGATACAGGGAATGGCTACACCTTC
cdr3_length: 13; v_call: TRBV28; d_call: TRBD1; j_call: TRBJ2-7; clone_size: .; cdr3_aa: CASSNRGPYEQYF; cdr3_nt: TGTGCCAGCAGCAACAGGGGGCCGTACGAGCAGTACTTC
cdr3_length: 13; v_call: TRBV6-5; d_call: .; j_call: TRBJ1-2; clone_size: once; cdr3_aa: CASSLDTYYGYTF; cdr3_nt: TGTGCCAGCAGTTTGGACACTTACTATGGCTACACCTTC
cdr3_length: 16; v_call: TRBV14; d_call: .; j_call: TRBJ2-5; clone_size: .; cdr3_aa: CASSHGMAGRGETQYF; cdr3_nt: TGTGCCAGCAGCCATGGGATGGCGGGACGGGGAGAGACCCAGTACTTC
cdr3_length: 13; v_call: TRBV11-3; d_call: .; j_call: TRBJ1-1; clone_size: .; cdr3_aa: CASSSDRNTEAFF; cdr3_nt: TGTGCCAGCAGCAGCGACAGGAACACTGAAGCTTTCTTT
cdr3_length: 14; v_call: TRBV27; d_call: .; j_call: TRBJ2-1; clone_size: .; cdr3_aa: CASSKADLYNEQFF; cdr3_nt: TGTGCCAGCAGCAAAGCGGATCTCTACAATGAGCAGTTCTTC
cdr3_length: 16; v_call: TRBV27; d_call: TRBD1; j_call: TRBJ2-1; clone_size: few; cdr3_aa: CASSPNGQGSPNEQFF; cdr3_nt: TGTGCCAGCAGCCCGAATGGACAGGGTTCCCCCAATGAGCAGTTCTTC
cdr3_length: 16; v_call: TRBV15; d_call: TRBD1; j_call: TRBJ1-5; clone_size: .; cdr3_aa: CATSPNPTGGEQPQHF; cdr3_nt: TGTGCCACCAGCCCCAACCCGACAGGGGGTGAACAGCCCCAGCATTTT
cdr3_length: 13; v_call: TRBV18; d_call: .; j_call: TRBJ1-5; clone_size: .; cdr3_aa: CASSPEGNQPQHF; cdr3_nt: TGTGCCAGCTCACCAGAGGGCAATCAGCCCCAGCATTTT
cdr3_length: 16; v_call: TRBV29-1; d_call: .; j_call: TRBJ1-1; clone_size: .; cdr3_aa: CSVEGVGGAGATEAFF; cdr3_nt: TGCAGCGTTGAAGGAGTTGGGGGCGCGGGTGCGACTGAAGCTTTCTTT
cdr3_length: 14; v_call: TRBV27; d_call: .; j_call: TRBJ1-2; clone_size: .; cdr3_aa: CASSPLDRAYGYTF; cdr3_nt: TGTGCCAGCAGTCCCCTCGACAGAGCCTATGGCTACACCTTC
cdr3_length: 15; v_call: TRBV6-5; d_call: .; j_call: TRBJ1-1; clone_size: .; cdr3_aa: CASSLSSGMNTEAFF; cdr3_nt: TGTGCCAGCAGTTTGTCCTCCGGTATGAACACTGAAGCTTTCTTT